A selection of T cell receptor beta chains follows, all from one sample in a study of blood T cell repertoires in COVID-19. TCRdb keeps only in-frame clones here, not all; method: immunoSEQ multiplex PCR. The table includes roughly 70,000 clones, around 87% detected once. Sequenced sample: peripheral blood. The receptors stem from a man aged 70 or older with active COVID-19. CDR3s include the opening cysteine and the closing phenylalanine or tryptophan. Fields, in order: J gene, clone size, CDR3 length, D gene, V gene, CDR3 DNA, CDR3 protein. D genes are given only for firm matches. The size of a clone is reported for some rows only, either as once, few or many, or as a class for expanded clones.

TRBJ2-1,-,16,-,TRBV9,TGTGCCAGCAGCGCCGCCACAGGACCCCAAGGGAATGAGCAGTTCTTC,CASSAATGPQGNEQFF
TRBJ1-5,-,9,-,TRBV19,TGTGCCAGCGGGGGGCCCCAGCATTTT,CASGGPQHF
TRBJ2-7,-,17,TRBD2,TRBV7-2,TGTGCCAGCAGCCCTAGCGGGTGGGCTAGCGGGGCCTACGAGCAGTACTTC,CASSPSGWASGAYEQYF
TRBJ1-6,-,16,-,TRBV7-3,TGTGCCAGCAGCTTAAGTGCAGGGCCGTCGAATTCACCCCTCCACTTT,CASSLSAGPSNSPLHF
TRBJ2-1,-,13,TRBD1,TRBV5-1,TGCGCCAGCAGCTACGGACAGGGGGCGCCTCAGTTCTTC,CASSYGQGAPQFF
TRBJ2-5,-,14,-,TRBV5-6,TGTGCCAGCAGCTTCGGAGGGTACGGAGAGACCCAGTACTTC,CASSFGGYGETQYF
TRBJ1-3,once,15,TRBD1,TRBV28,TGTGCCAGCAGCCCAGGGGGCGCGAGAGGAAACACCATATATTTT,CASSPGGARGNTIYF
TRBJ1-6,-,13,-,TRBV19,TGTGCCAGTAGTACAGGGGTCAATTCACCCCTCCACTTT,CASSTGVNSPLHF
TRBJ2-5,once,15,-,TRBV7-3,TGTGCCAGCAGCTTAAATTCGGGGTACCAAGAGACCCAGTACTTC,CASSLNSGYQETQYF
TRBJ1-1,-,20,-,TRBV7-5,TGTGCCAGAAGCTTACCCCGTGATGAGAGGGAGGGGGGCGAAAGTACTGAAGCTTTCTTT,CARSLPRDEREGGESTEAFF
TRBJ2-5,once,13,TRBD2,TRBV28,TGTGCCAGCAGCGTAGCGGGAGTGGAGACCCAGTACTTC,CASSVAGVETQYF
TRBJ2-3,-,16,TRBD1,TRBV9,TGTGCCAGCAGCGTAGGGGGACAGGGGGCAACAGATACGCAGTATTTT,CASSVGGQGATDTQYF
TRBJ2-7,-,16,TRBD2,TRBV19,TGTGCCAGTAGTACGGTGGGAGGGCACGGGACCTACGAGCAGTACTTC,CASSTVGGHGTYEQYF
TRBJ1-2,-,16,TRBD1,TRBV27,TGTGCCAGCAGCCCAGGGGGGCAGGGGGCGCCTCGGGGCTACACCTTC,CASSPGGQGAPRGYTF
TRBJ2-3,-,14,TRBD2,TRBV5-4,TGTGCCAGCAGCCCCGGGGGGGTGGGAGATACGCAGTATTTT,CASSPGGVGDTQYF
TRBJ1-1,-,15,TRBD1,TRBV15,TGTGCCACCAGCAGAGGAGGGGGCCTTGGTACTGAAGCTTTCTTT,CATSRGGGLGTEAFF
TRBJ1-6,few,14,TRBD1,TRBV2,TGTGCCAGCGGGCCCGGGACAGGGGGGATCCCCCTCCACTTT,CASGPGTGGIPLHF
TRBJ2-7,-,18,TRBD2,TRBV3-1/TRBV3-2,TGTGCCAGCAGCCAAGAGCGGGGGGGCCAGCGGACTCTTTACGAGCAGTACTTC,CASSQERGGQRTLYEQYF
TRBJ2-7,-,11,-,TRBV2,TGTGCCAGCAGATTTCTAGACGAGCAGTACTTC,CASRFLDEQYF
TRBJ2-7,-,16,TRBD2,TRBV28,TGTGCCAGCAGTTTATGGCCCCGGGGGGGGGCCTACGAGCAGTACTTC,CASSLWPRGGAYEQYF
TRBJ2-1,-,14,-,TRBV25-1,TGTGCCAGCAGTGAGTGGCAAAGGGGTAATGAGCAGTTCTTC,CASSEWQRGNEQFF
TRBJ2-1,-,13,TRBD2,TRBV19,TGTGCCAGTAGTCTACGGACTAGCGGTGAGCAGTTCTTC,CASSLRTSGEQFF
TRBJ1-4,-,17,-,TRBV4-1,TGCGCCAGCAGCCAAGACCCAGGTTTCGTTAGGAATGAAAAACTGTTTTTT,CASSQDPGFVRNEKLFF
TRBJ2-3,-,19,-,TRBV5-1,TGCGCCAGCAGCCGACAGGGGCTAGCGGGAACCCCTAGCACAGATACGCAGTATTTT,CASSRQGLAGTPSTDTQYF
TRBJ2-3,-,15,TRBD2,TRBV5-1,TGCGCCAGCAGCGCTGGACTAGGAATAGCAGATACGCAGTATTTT,CASSAGLGIADTQYF
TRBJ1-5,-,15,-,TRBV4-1,TGCGCCAGCAGCCTCGGGTCCGGGGGCAATCAGCCCCAGCATTTT,CASSLGSGGNQPQHF
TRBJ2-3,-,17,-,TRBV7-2,TGTGCCAGCAGCGGAGGGTGGTGGAGCGGAGCCACAGATACGCAGTATTTT,CASSGGWWSGATDTQYF